This T cell receptor (beta chain) was sequenced during a study of beta chain features in type 1 diabetes. Study results and caveats: TCRB rearrangement may or may not be influenced by HLA type; here this remained unresolved. Cells with high TCR expression could be over-represented when cDNA is sequenced. There were fewer insertions and more deletions at the VDJ junctions of type 1 diabetes patients. Type 1 diabetes patients had TCRB CDR3s that were shorter (moderately but significantly so) in all four CD4+ subsets.

This clone was seen only a few times. Its target is unknown. The entirety of the isolated RNA underwent reverse transcription, so expressed TCRB transcripts were sequenced. TCRdb keeps only in-frame clones here, not all; method: immunoSEQ multiplex PCR. The sample includes 400,000 to 550,000 clones, about 10% of them seen just once. This TCR derives from a woman aged 18-35 years in good health. Sequencing was performed on naive CD4+ T cells from blood.

This chain's CDR3 is CATSRSTGGADTQYF. DNA of the CDR3: TGTGCCACCAGCAGATCGACAGGGGGGGCAGATACGCAGTATTTT. This chain joins TRBV15 and TRBJ2-3, with TRBD1 matching 9 bases. This CDR3 is built from 15 residues. J gave up 4 bases and V 2 bases, and 4 bases lay outside the gene matches. Germline CDR1 is LNHNV and CDR2 is YYDKDF (reference sequence).